Shown below are 17 T cell receptor beta chains from a single sample sequenced in a study of T-cell reconstitution after alpha-beta-depleted transplantation in children. Unique molecular identifiers were used in preparing the TCRbeta library. In TCRdb, the PCR reads were re-called with MiXCR into one record per CDR3 protein. The table lists about 300,000 distinct CDR3 sequences, about 9.5% of them singletons. Sample: PBMCs, taken before TCRalphabeta/CD19-depleted stem cell transplant. These receptor sequences come from a boy in the first two years of life with acute myeloid leukemia, due to receive a stem cell transplant.

This clonotype has a count of ten or more. The chain combines TRBV10-3 with TRBJ2-1; 10 bases are shared with TRBD2. Germline V gene data show CDR1 as ENHRY and CDR2 as SYGVKD. V was pared by 6 bases and J by 7 bases, with 9 bases of the junction left unmatched. The CDR3 is 15 residues long. The CDR3 nucleotides read TGTGCCATCAGCTTACAAGCGGGGGGGCTGAATGAGCAGTTCTTC. Its protein is CAISLQAGGLNEQFF.

This clonotype showed up many times. This rearrangement joins TRBV30 to TRBJ2-1; D remains ambiguous. Germline V lookup: CDR1 GTSNPN, CDR2 SVGIG (reference sequence). V lost 0 bases and J lost 4, with 10 bases in between. CDR3 length: 14 residues. DNA for the CDR3: TGTGCCTGGAGTGTACCCTGGGCATACAATGAGCAGTTCTTC. This gives the protein CAWSVPWAYNEQFF.

The CDR3 sequence: CASSFSRTGINEKLFF. DNA of the CDR3: TGTGCCAGCAGTTTTTCCAGGACAGGGATTAATGAAAAACTGTTTTTT. The chain employs TRBV28 and TRBJ1-4; TRBD1 agrees at 8 bases. After removal of 3 bases from V and 4 bases from J, the junction contained 7 bases not matched to a gene. This CDR3 contains 16 residues. Germline loops: CDR1 MDHEN, CDR2 SYDVKM. Supplemented by reference TRBV28 and TRBJ1-4, the full variable domain reads DVKVTQSSRYLVKRTGEKVFLECVQDMDHENMFWYRQDPGLGLRLIYFSYDVKMKEKGDIPEGYSVSREKKERFSLILESASTNQTSMYLCASSFSRTGINEKLFFGSGTQLSVL.

This clonotype was counted at least ten times. The genes are TRBV28 and TRBJ2-3; 7 bases map to TRBD2. V shed 3 bases and J 2 bases; nucleotides not matched to a gene: 2. The CDR3 extends over 14 amino acids. Germline V gives CDR1 MDHEN, CDR2 SYDVKM. Here the CDR3 DNA reads TGTGCCAGCAGTTTGGGGGGGGACACAGATACGCAGTATTTT. This encodes CASSLGGDTDTQYF.

Sample share makes this clonotype medium-sized. The V and J genes are TRBV27 and TRBJ2-7; no clear D. The CDR3 has 13 amino acids. V lost 1 base and J 0 bases, leaving 4 bases between the germline ends. Germline V gene sequence: CDR1 MNHEY, CDR2 SMNVEV (reference sequence). CDR3 protein: CASSLFDSYEQYF. The CDR3 bases are TGTGCCAGCAGTTTATTCGACTCCTACGAGCAGTACTTC.

This clonotype was detected many times. The chain links TRBV7-9 to TRBJ2-2, with a possible D match to TRBD1 (5 bases). Germline assignment: CDR1 SEHNR and CDR2 FQNEAQ (reference sequence). The V gene lost 5 bases and the J gene lost 5 bases, with 9 bases spanning the gap. The length of the CDR3 is 13 residues. The CDR3 sequence is CASSERQTGELFF. The CDR3 DNA is TGTGCCAGCAGCGAAAGACAGACCGGGGAGCTGTTTTTT.

There are many counts of this clonotype. The chain is built from TRBV5-6 and TRBJ2-2; tentative D call: TRBD2 (5 bases). From germline, CDR1 is SGHDT and CDR2 YYEEEE. Trimming shortened V by 3 bases and J by 6 bases, and 15 bases separated the two germline ends. CDR3 size: 15 residues. CDR3 DNA: TGTGCCAGCAGCTCCAGCAGTCGGGGAGCCGGGGAGCTGTTTTTT. Protein sequence: CASSSSSRGAGELFF.

This clonotype has a count of ten or more. The chain is built from TRBV7-2 and TRBJ1-2; D gene unclear. Per the germline V gene, CDR1 is SGHTA and CDR2 is FQGNSA. The CDR3 is 14 amino acids. Trimming removed 0 bases at V and 7 bases at J, with 12 bases between. CDR3: CASSLAGGRGGYTF. As DNA, the CDR3 is TGTGCCAGCAGCTTAGCGGGCGGGCGTGGTGGCTACACCTTC.

This clonotype appeared many times. The V and J genes are TRBV20-1 and TRBJ2-7; D not resolved. Trimming shortened V by 2 bases and J by 4 bases, and 12 bases separated the two germline ends. The CDR3 sequence is 13 residues long. Per the germline V gene, CDR1 is DFQATT and CDR2 is SNEGSKA (reference sequence). CDR3 protein: CSARPSQIYEQYF. The CDR3 region has the DNA TGCAGTGCTAGACCTTCACAGATTTACGAGCAGTACTTC.

This clonotype has ten or more counts. The chain combines TRBV6-2 or TRBV6-3 with TRBJ1-2; TRBD1 might be the D (6 bases). The V end was cut by 5 bases, the J end by 0 bases, with 10 bases between. Germline-derived CDR1 and CDR2 are MNHEY and SVGEGT. The CDR3 sequence is 14 residues long. CDR3 nucleotides: TGTGCCAGCAGTCAGGGGCCGACTAACTATGGCTACACCTTC. It codes for CASSQGPTNYGYTF.

This clonotype showed up many times. This rearrangement joins TRBV6-5 to TRBJ1-1; 8 nucleotides align to TRBD1. V was clipped by 3 bases and J by 12 bases; unmatched bases: 6. CDR3 size: 12 residues. Germline values: CDR1 MNHEY, CDR2 SVGAGI. The DNA of the CDR3 is TGTGCCAGCAGTTATGGGACAGGTGAGACTTTCTTT. Its translation is CASSYGTGETFF.

As for this clonotype: A much bigger clone sits one base away, suggesting this may be a read error. The chain recombines TRBV6-4 with TRBJ2-1; tentatively, D is TRBD2 (6 bases). V lost 0 bases and J 4 bases, leaving 16 bases between the germline ends. This CDR3 is 17 amino acids long. Germline CDR1 and CDR2: MRHNA and SNTAGT. The CDR3 DNA follows: TGTGCCAGCAGTGACTCGAAGAGGCGGAGGGGATACAATGAGCAGTTCTTC. Its translation: CASSDSKRRRGYNEQFF.

This clonotype was counted many times. Germline is not matched at one junction end, which may reflect a read error. The rearrangement joins TRBV7-7 to TRBJ2-6, with D possibly matching TRBD2 (5 bases). This CDR3 is built from 19 residues. Germline values: CDR1 SSHAT, CDR2 FNYEAQ (reference sequence). DNA for the CDR3: TGTGCTAGCAGCCATTTAAGTCTGGGAGAAGACCCTGGGGCCAACGTCCTGACTTTC. Encoded protein: CASSHLSLGEDPGANVLTF.

The chain is built from TRBV10-3 and TRBJ2-5; 8 bases are a match to TRBD2. The CDR3 has 14 residues. The junction had 7 bases not matched to a gene; V was cut back by 6 bases and J by 4 bases. CDR1 and CDR2 from the germline V gene are ENHRY and SYGVKD. The CDR3 loop is CAIRGAGDAETQYF. The CDR3 bases are TGTGCCATCAGAGGAGCGGGGGATGCAGAGACCCAGTACTTC.

This clonotype has at least ten counts. The chain employs TRBV6-1 and TRBJ2-3; D tentatively reads TRBD1 or TRBD2 (5 bases each). CDR1 MNHNS and CDR2 SASEGT come from the germline V gene. The length of the CDR3 is 15 residues. V shed 6 bases and J shed 0 bases, with 13 bases lying between them. CDR3 sequence reads: CASRKRGSSTDTQYF. The DNA for the CDR3 is TGTGCCAGCAGGAAACGGGGCAGTAGCACAGATACGCAGTATTTT.

This clonotype was found many times. J is TRBJ2-5 and V is TRBV20-1; no clear D gene. V was clipped by 0 bases and J by 4 bases, with 3 bases between them. Germline loops: CDR1 DFQATT, CDR2 SNEGSKA (reference sequence). The CDR3 loop spans 11 amino acids. The CDR3 DNA follows: TGCAGTGCTAGAGAGAGAGAGACCCAGTACTTC. It yields the protein CSARERETQYF.

The table lists this clonotype with many counts. The J gene is TRBJ2-3, the V gene TRBV12-3 or TRBV12-4; 8 bases align to TRBD1. CDR3 length: 15 amino acids. Trimming at V came to 3 bases and at J to 4 bases, leaving 6 bases not matched to a gene. This CDR3 reads CASSLAPRGPDTQYF. Written as DNA, the CDR3 is TGTGCCAGCAGTTTGGCCCCCAGGGGGCCAGATACGCAGTATTTT.